These T cell receptor beta chains were read from a single sample in a study of neurological immune-mediated disorders. TCRdb re-derived calls from the 5' RACE reads in MiXCR, one entry per CDR3 protein. This sample has approximately 70,000 distinct CDR3 sequences; roughly 10% occur once, and the top ten carry around a tenth. Input material: PBMCs. These receptors all stem from a man aged 25 to 45 in good health. The CDR3 runs from the conserved cysteine through the conserved F or W. A D gene is named only where the DNA matches it firmly. For some rows the clone size is stated as once, few or many, or as a class when expanded; others skip it.

>many|TRBV4-1|TRBJ2-1|TRBD2
TGCGCCAGCAGCCAAGATACCCTAGCGGGAGACAATGAGCAGTTCTTC
CASSQDTLAGDNEQFF
>many|TRBV20-1|TRBJ2-7|TRBD2
TGCAGTGCTAGGTCATGGGGGCTAGCGGGCTACGAGCAGTACTTC
CSARSWGLAGYEQYF
>many|TRBV5-1|TRBJ2-2|-
TGCGCCAGCAGCTTGGAGGGGTACACCGGGGAGCTGTTTTTT
CASSLEGYTGELFF
>many|TRBV21-1|TRBJ2-5|-
TGTGCCAGCAGCAGGAGGTATCTCCATACCAAGAGACCCAGTCACGAGGGACCCCAGTACTTC
CASSRRYLHTKRPSHEGPQYF
>few|TRBV25-1|TRBJ2-7|TRBD2
TGTGCCAGCACCCAAACGACTAGCGGCTACGAGCAGTACTTC
CASTQTTSGYEQYF
>many|TRBV20-1|TRBJ2-2|-
TGCAGTGCTAGAGTCACGAACACCGGGGAGCTGTTTTTT
CSARVTNTGELFF
>many|TRBV3-1|TRBJ1-5|-
TGTGCCAGCAGCCAGGGTATCAATCAGCCCCAGCATTTT
CASSQGINQPQHF
>many|TRBV27|TRBJ2-7|TRBD2
TGTGCCAGCAGCGTGGCTAGCGGGAGCTCCTACGAGCAGTACTTC
CASSVASGSSYEQYF
>-|TRBV5-1|TRBJ2-7|TRBD1
TGCGCCAGCAGGAGGGGCTCCGACAGGGTAGACTACGAGCAGTACTTC
CASRRGSDRVDYEQYF
>many|TRBV28|TRBJ2-1|-
TGTGCCAGCAGTTCTCTAGCGAACCTAAGCTCCTACAATGAGCAGTTCTTC
CASSSLANLSSYNEQFF